The 28 T cell receptor beta chains below were found in one sample sequenced in a study of tumor-infiltrating lymphocytes in glioblastoma multiforme. TCRB libraries came from RNA via three nested multiplex PCR rounds. MiXCR, applied by TCRdb to the multiplex PCR reads, yields one record per CDR3 protein. The sample has about 8,400 distinct CDR3 sequences; 65% to 75% are singletons. Material: brain tumor tissue. These receptors were obtained from a male donor with glioblastoma.

J is TRBJ2-1 and V is TRBV12-3 or TRBV12-4, with TRBD2 matching 9 bases. The CDR3 length is 16 residues. The junction had 10 bases not matched to a gene; V was cut back by 5 bases and J by 5 bases. CDR3 nucleotides: TGTGCCAGCAGTCTTATAGGTAGCGGGGGTAACAATGAGCAGTTCTTC. Amino acid sequence: CASSLIGSGGNNEQFF.

Concerning this clonotype: This clone may be a read error of a much larger clone one base away. In this CDR3 the conserved last residue, phenylalanine or tryptophan, is missing, so a read error is likely. The genes are TRBV29-1 and TRBJ2-7, with TRBD2 matching 10 bases. Germline CDR1 is SQVTM and CDR2 is ANQGSEA. The V gene end was trimmed by 7 bases and the J gene end by 3 bases; junction bases not matched to a gene: 9. The CDR3 has 14 residues. CDR3 in amino acids: CSAAGLAGDYEQYL. DNA of the CDR3: TGCAGCGCCGCAGGGCTAGCGGGGGACTACGAGCAGTACTTG.

Regarding this clonotype: Just one base apart from a much larger clone, this may be a read error. Likely a read error: the CDR3 ends without its conserved phenylalanine or tryptophan. The J gene is TRBJ2-1, the V gene TRBV7-3; D might be TRBD2 (5 bases). Trimming pared 0 bases from V and 5 bases from J, leaving 17 bases between. Germline CDR1 and CDR2: SGHTA and FQGTGA. The CDR3 consists of 17 residues. The chain's CDR3 is CASSLTPAGDYNNEQFL. CDR3 nucleotides: TGTGCCAGCAGCTTAACTCCAGCCGGTGACTACAACAATGAGCAGTTCTTA.

The rearrangement joins TRBV12-3 or TRBV12-4 to TRBJ1-2, with D uncertain. This CDR3 is built from 12 residues. V shed 4 bases and J shed 7 bases, with 10 bases lying between them. The CDR3, as DNA: TGTGCCAGCAGTTCCACGGGTTCTGGCTACACCTTC. As protein: CASSSTGSGYTF.

The J gene is TRBJ2-7, the V gene TRBV11-2; D is undetermined. V lost 0 bases, J lost 3 bases, and 6 bases lay in between. Germline V lookup: CDR1 SGHAT, CDR2 FQNNGV. The CDR3 has 13 residues. CDR3 nucleotide sequence: TGTGCCAGCAGCTTAGATTCGGTCTACGAGCAGTACTTC. It translates to CASSLDSVYEQYF.

This clonotype occurred a few times. The junction departs from the called germline gene at one end, perhaps through a read error. The rearrangement uses TRBV20-1 and TRBJ2-2; weak D call: TRBD1 (6 bases). The germline V gene has CDR1 DFQATT and CDR2 SNEGSKA (reference sequence). This CDR3 comprises 16 residues. The CDR3 here is CNANRVDRANTGELFF. The CDR3 coding sequence is TGCAATGCTAACAGGGTGGACCGGGCGAACACCGGGGAGCTGTTTTTC.

This clonotype was found once. This chain links TRBV12-3 or TRBV12-4 with TRBJ2-7; possibly TRBD2 for D (6 bases). The CDR3 consists of 14 residues. The V end lost 6 bases, the J end lost 7 bases, and 19 bases lay between the germline ends. CDR3 DNA: TGTGCCAGCAGCCCCCTGGAGGGAGTGGGAGAGCAGTACTTC. This encodes CASSPLEGVGEQYF.

Regarding this clonotype: A much larger clonotype is one base distant, so this may be a read error. The chain links TRBV5-1 to TRBJ2-1; the D call may be TRBD1 or TRBD2 (6 bases each). The CDR3 is made up of 15 amino acids. Germline V gene lookup returns CDR1 SGHRS and CDR2 YFSETQ. V lost 0 bases and J 4 bases, leaving 11 bases between the germline ends. The CDR3 DNA sequence: TGCGCCAGCAGCTTGGGACAGGAGGGTTACAATGAGCAGTTCTTC. It yields the protein CASSLGQEGYNEQFF. Using reference TRBV5-1 and TRBJ2-1 for the parts outside the CDR3, the full variable domain is KAGVTQTPRYLIKTRGQQVTLSCSPISGHRSVSWYQQTPGQGLQFLFEYFSETQRNKGNFPGRFSGRQFSNSRSEMNVSTLELGDSALYLCASSLGQEGYNEQFFGPGTRLTVL.

This clonotype was counted only a few times. Because it lacks the conserved phenylalanine or tryptophan at the end, this CDR3 is likely a read error. V gene TRBV6-1 combines with J gene TRBJ2-7; D is possibly TRBD1 (6 bases). CDR1 is MNHNS, CDR2 SASEGT, per germline. The CDR3 is 13 amino acids. V was clipped by 8 bases and J by 2 bases, with 13 bases between them. CDR3: CASLGGETYEQYI. The DNA for the CDR3 is TGTGCCAGCCTTGGGGGCGAGACCTACGAGCAGTACATC.

Regarding this clonotype: One end of the junction is discordant with germline, which a read error may explain. The genes are TRBV29-1 and TRBJ2-7, with 7 bases identical to TRBD1. The V gene's germline CDR1 is SQVTM and CDR2 ANQGSEA. The CDR3 has 12 residues. CDR3 DNA: TGTAACGTTAGCCAAACAGGGGATGAGCAATACTTC. Amino acids: CNVSQTGDEQYF.

With regard to this clonotype: Lacking the conserved final phenylalanine or tryptophan, this CDR3 likely reflects a read error. The V call is TRBV11-1, the J call TRBJ2-2, with a weak D call TRBD1 (5 bases). The germline V gene encodes CDR1 SGHAT and CDR2 FQDESV (reference sequence). The length of the CDR3 is 11 residues. The CDR3 sequence: CASLDTEELFL. CDR3 in DNA: TGTGCCAGCTTGGACACCGAGGAGCTGTTTCTT.

The rearrangement joins TRBV20-1 to TRBJ2-3; a weak D match, TRBD2 (6 bases). This CDR3 region has 19 residues. Germline loops: CDR1 DFQATT, CDR2 SNEGSKA (reference sequence). Trimming pared 0 bases from V and 2 bases from J, leaving 24 bases between. The CDR3 region has the DNA TGCAGTGCTAGAGATCAACCATCCCTGCTAGCGACCTACACAGATACGCAGTATTTT. Encoded protein: CSARDQPSLLATYTDTQYF.

About this clonotype itself: The conserved phenylalanine or tryptophan normally closing the CDR3 is absent here, so this likely arose from a read error. The chain recombines TRBV11-2 with TRBJ2-2, with unresolved D. V was trimmed by 5 bases and J by 7 bases, leaving 20 bases between them. Looked up from germline, CDR1 is SGHAT and CDR2 is FQNNGV. This CDR3 is 16 amino acids long. The CDR3: CASSQRVATADGELFS. In DNA form, the CDR3 reads TGTGCCAGCAGCCAAAGGGTGGCCACGGCGGACGGGGAGCTGTTTTCT.

Notes on this clonotype: The conserved phenylalanine or tryptophan is not found at the CDR3 terminus, so this likely reflects a read error. The chain couples TRBV20-1 to TRBJ2-5; either TRBD1 or TRBD2 may supply D (6 bases each). CDR1 is DFQATT and CDR2 is SNEGSKA in the germline V gene (reference sequence). The CDR3 contains 14 residues. The V end lost 1 base, the J end lost 2 bases, and 11 bases lay between the germline ends. The CDR3 sequence: CSARAGAPQETQYL. The DNA of the CDR3 is TGCAGTGCTAGAGCGGGGGCTCCACAAGAGACCCAGTACTTA.

In this sample, this clonotype is medium-sized. This chain uses TRBV4-1 with TRBJ2-3, with 8 bases matching TRBD2. Germline lookup yields CDR1 MGHRA and CDR2 YSYEKL. Losses at the gene ends were 0 bases for V and 4 bases for J; bases not matched to a gene: 3. This CDR3 contains 15 residues. The CDR3 here is CASSQDPGGADTQYF. The CDR3, as DNA: TGCGCCAGCAGCCAAGATCCCGGGGGGGCAGATACGCAGTATTTT.

This clonotype has only a few counts. In DNA form, the CDR3 reads TGTGCCAGCAGCTTAGGGGGAACCCTCCACTTT. Protein sequence: CASSLGGTLHF. The chain uses TRBV11-2 and TRBJ1-6; no definite D call. The CDR3 sequence is 11 residues long. Germline values: CDR1 SGHAT, CDR2 FQNNGV. Trimming cost V 1 base and J 14 bases, with 6 bases left between them. Based on the CDR3 plus reference TRBV11-2 and TRBJ1-6, the full variable domain is EAGVAQSPRYKIIEKRQSVAFWCNPISGHATLYWYQQILGQGPKLLIQFQNNGVVDDSQLPKDRFSAERLKGVDSTLKIQPAKLEDSAVYLCASSLGGTLHFGNGTRLTVT.

This clonotype was picked up one time. One end of the junction fails to match germline, which may point to a read error. In DNA, the CDR3 is TGTACCAGTCGGGACACCGGTGAGCTGTTTTTT. Its translation is CTSRDTGELFF. The rearrangement uses TRBV11-1 and TRBJ2-2, with D maybe TRBD1 (6 bases). The V gene's germline CDR1 is SGHAT and CDR2 FQDESV (reference sequence). CDR3 size: 11 residues.

The V gene is TRBV11-2, the J gene TRBJ2-1, with unresolved D. Germline CDR1 SGHAT, CDR2 FQNNGV. The length of the CDR3 is 11 residues. The V end lost 7 bases, the J end lost 8 bases, and 9 bases lay between the germline ends. Here the CDR3 DNA reads TGTGCCAGCACCCCCGGCTATGAGCAGTTCTTC. Amino acids: CASTPGYEQFF.

To note about this clonotype: An end of the junction differs from the germline gene, which may be a read error. The V call is TRBV20-1, the J call TRBJ2-3; TRBD2 might be the D (6 bases). This CDR3 is built from 15 residues. From germline, CDR1 is DFQATT and CDR2 SNEGSKA (reference sequence). The CDR3 coding sequence is TGCAGTGCTAGACGGGACTCTATGCCCACAGATATGCAGTGTTTT. This encodes CSARRDSMPTDMQCF.

This rearrangement joins TRBV4-1 to TRBJ1-4; a possible D gene is TRBD1 (6 bases). CDR3 length equals 14 residues. The germline CDR1 and CDR2 sequences are MGHRA and YSYEKL. Trimming stripped 6 bases from V and 4 bases from J, with 12 bases between. The CDR3 DNA reads TGCGCCAGCAGTCAGGGGACGGGTAATGAAAAACTGTTTTTT. It specifies CASSQGTGNEKLFF.

As regards this clonotype: The conserved phenylalanine or tryptophan normally closing the CDR3 is absent here, so this likely arose from a read error. The rearrangement links TRBV11-2 to TRBJ1-3; D is perhaps TRBD1 (5 bases). Germline CDR1 SGHAT, CDR2 FQNNGV. CDR3 length equals 14 residues. Trimming shortened V by 5 bases and J by 11 bases, and 19 bases separated the two germline ends. The CDR3 spells CASSQSRELNSIYS. CDR3 in DNA: TGTGCCAGCAGCCAATCCAGGGAGCTGAACTCCATATATTCT.

Worth noting for this clonotype: The conserved final phenylalanine or tryptophan is absent from the CDR3, which likely points to a read error. The chain uses TRBV12-3 or TRBV12-4 and TRBJ2-4; TRBD1 matches 7 bases. The length of the CDR3 is 14 residues. CDR3 amino acids: CASSLGLQGSIQYP. In DNA, the CDR3 is TGTGCCAGCAGCTTAGGTTTACAGGGGAGCATTCAGTACCCC.

The J gene is TRBJ1-6, the V gene TRBV12-3 or TRBV12-4; no reliable D call. Trimming left V 6 bases short and J 8 bases short, with 14 bases between. The CDR3 covers 14 residues. The CDR3 sequence is CASRRTGRDSPLHF. As DNA, the CDR3 is TGTGCCAGCAGAAGGACCGGCCGGGATTCACCCCTCCACTTT.

The V call is TRBV29-1, the J call TRBJ2-7; maybe TRBD1 (5 bases). CDR1 is SQVTM, CDR2 ANQGSEA, per germline. V lost 4 bases and J 7 bases, leaving 14 bases between the germline ends. The CDR3 totals 12 residues. In DNA, the CDR3 is TGCAGCGTTGGGCCAGGGAATCGGGAGCAGTACTTC. Its translation: CSVGPGNREQYF.

This rearrangement joins TRBV11-3 to TRBJ2-2, with 7 bases fitting TRBD2. Germline CDR1 and CDR2: SGHNT and YENEEA. CDR3 length equals 20 residues. The CDR3 DNA is TGTGCACGCACCCCCTCATTCGGCCAAGGGCTAGCGGTAAATACCGGGGAGCTGTTTTTT. Protein product: CARTPSFGQGLAVNTGELFF.

As concerns this clonotype: This likely comes from a read error, as the CDR3 has no conserved phenylalanine or tryptophan at its end. The J gene is TRBJ2-2, the V gene TRBV11-3, with D hard to call. Germline V gives CDR1 SGHNT, CDR2 YENEEA. The CDR3 runs to 12 residues. The CDR3, as DNA: TGTGACAGCAGCTTACGGTCCGGGGAGCTGTTTCTC. It codes for CDSSLRSGELFL.

A word on this clonotype: A read error may produce the germline difference seen at one junction end. The chain is built from TRBV11-2 and TRBJ2-3; no clear D gene. Per the germline V gene, CDR1 is SGHAT and CDR2 is FQNNGV. The CDR3 length is 14 residues. CDR3 loop: CANSLQGMADMQYF. The DNA for the CDR3 is TGTGCCAACAGCTTACAAGGGATGGCAGATATGCAGTATTTT.

This clonotype came up a few times. The chain joins TRBV20-1 to TRBJ2-7, with 7 nucleotides matching TRBD2. With 3 bases clipped from V and 2 bases from J, the junction kept 7 bases outside the gene matches. The germline V gene encodes CDR1 DFQATT and CDR2 SNEGSKA (reference sequence). This CDR3 is 14 amino acids long. DNA of the CDR3: TGCAGTGCTAGTCCCGCGGGAGTTCCCTACGAGCAGTACTTC. Protein: CSASPAGVPYEQYF.